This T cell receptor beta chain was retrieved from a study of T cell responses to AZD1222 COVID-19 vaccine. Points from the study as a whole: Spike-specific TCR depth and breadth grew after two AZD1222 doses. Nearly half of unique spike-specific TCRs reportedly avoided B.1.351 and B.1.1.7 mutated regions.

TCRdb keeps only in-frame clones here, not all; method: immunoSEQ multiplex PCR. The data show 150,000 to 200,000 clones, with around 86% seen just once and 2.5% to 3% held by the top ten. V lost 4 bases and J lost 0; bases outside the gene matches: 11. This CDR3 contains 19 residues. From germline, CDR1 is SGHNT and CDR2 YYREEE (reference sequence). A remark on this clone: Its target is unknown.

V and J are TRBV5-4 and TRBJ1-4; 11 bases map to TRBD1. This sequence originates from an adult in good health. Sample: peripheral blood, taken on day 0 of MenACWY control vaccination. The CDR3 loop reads CASSSGTGGWPSTNEKLFF. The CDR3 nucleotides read TGTGCCAGCAGCAGCGGGACAGGGGGGTGGCCTTCAACTAATGAAAAACTGTTTTTT.